This TCR beta chain was captured in a study of T cell changes during pregnancy in multiple sclerosis. Assay used: immunoSEQ multiplex PCR; TCRdb lists only in-frame clones, some missing. The sample lists roughly 16,000 clones, roughly 87% occurring once. Trimming took 0 bases from V and 1 from J, leaving 7 bases between them. The CDR3 length is 14 residues. CDR1 MNHEY and CDR2 SMNVEV come from the germline V gene (reference sequence). This TCR was sampled from a female donor in good health, enrolled as a control in a pregnancy study. This sequence joins TRBV27 and TRBJ2-7; tentatively, D is TRBD1 (6 bases). The sequencing here drew on CD8+ T cells from peripheral blood mononuclear cells, taken after pregnancy. CDR3 protein: CASSLSQGSYEQYF. In DNA, the CDR3 is TGTGCCAGCAGTTTATCACAGGGTTCCTACGAGCAGTACTTC.